This TCR beta chain was captured by sequencing in a study of CD8 T cells in ankylosing spondylitis. Study conclusions and caveats: Made up of under ten highly homologous variants, a TCR beta motif appeared characteristic of ankylosing spondylitis blood. Clones linked to disease were reported to show significant enrichment in matched ankylosing spondylitis synovial fluid.

Turning to this clonotype: Its antigen is not known.

TCRdb re-derived calls from the 5' RACE reads in MiXCR, one entry per CDR3 protein. The sample lists fewer than 400,000 distinct CDR3 sequences, 20% to 25% seen once, with around 16% in the top ten. The CDR3 has 16 residues. Losses at the gene ends were 1 base for V and 4 bases for J; bases not matched to a gene: 5. Per germline, CDR1 KGHDR and CDR2 SFDVKD. Sequenced material: blood, either unsorted or a sorted T cell fraction (not recorded which). This chain links TRBV24-1 with TRBJ2-1; 8 nucleotides match TRBD2. The origin of this receptor is a male donor with ankylosing spondylitis. This CDR3 is CATSDLSGGGYNEQFF. Written as DNA, the CDR3 is TGTGCCACCAGTGATTTATCGGGGGGGGGGTACAATGAGCAGTTCTTC.